The 19 T cell receptor beta chains reported below all come from one sample, sequenced in a study of response to subunit inactivated influenza vaccine. TCRdb reanalysed the RT-PCR reads using MiXCR and keeps one entry per CDR3 protein. Of 560,000 or so distinct CDR3 sequences in the sample, about 8% were seen once. The specimen was PBMCs from blood, collected 23 months after vaccination. These receptors all come from a man aged 45-69 years who received an inactivated influenza vaccine.

This clonotype was seen at least ten times. The junction and the germline gene differ at one end; a read error may be behind it. The genes are TRBV12-3 or TRBV12-4 and TRBJ1-5; no firm D call. The CDR3 is 13 residues long. The CDR3 loop reads CASRLGGNQPQHF. CDR3 DNA: TGTGCCAGCAGATTAGGAGGGAATCAGCCCCAGCATTTT.

This clonotype was detected many times. This chain links TRBV20-1 with TRBJ2-1; D may be TRBD2 (5 bases). CDR1 and CDR2 from the germline V gene are DFQATT and SNEGSKA (reference sequence). The ends were cut back, 1 base at V and 4 bases at J, with 11 bases in the middle. CDR3 length: 14 residues. The CDR3 coding sequence is TGCAGTGCTAGAGCCGGGGAGCCGTACAATGAGCAGTTCTTC. This sequence encodes CSARAGEPYNEQFF.

This clonotype was found a few times. Here the CDR3 DNA reads TGTGCCAGCAGTTATTCGGGGACAGAGAGTTCCTACAATGAGCAGTTCTTC. Translated: CASSYSGTESSYNEQFF. The chain joins TRBV6-9 to TRBJ2-1; TRBD1 aligns across 7 bases. V was clipped by 0 bases and J by 1 base; unmatched bases: 6. CDR1 is MNHGY, CDR2 SVAAGI, per germline. The CDR3 contains 17 residues.

The chain couples TRBV11-1 to TRBJ2-3, with 10 bases fitting TRBD2. Trimming removed 2 bases from V and 0 bases from J; junction bases left unmatched: 14. The CDR3 consists of 20 residues. CDR1 and CDR2 (germline): SGHAT, FQDESV (reference sequence). CDR3 sequence reads: CASSLRLAGVLPLSTDTQYF. CDR3 nucleotides: TGTGCCAGCAGCTTAAGGCTAGCGGGGGTACTACCCCTTAGCACAGATACGCAGTATTTT.

Only a few counts were recorded for this clonotype. J is TRBJ2-3 and V is TRBV15; D not certain. Germline lookup yields CDR1 LNHNV and CDR2 YYDKDF (reference sequence). V gave up 1 base and J gave up 7 bases, with 18 bases separating them. The CDR3 contains 16 residues. The CDR3 loop reads CATSRGKAGGQYTQYF. In DNA, the CDR3 is TGTGCCACCAGCAGAGGAAAGGCAGGTGGGCAGTATACGCAGTATTTT.

The V gene is TRBV10-3, the J gene TRBJ2-2, with 8 bases aligning to TRBD2. Trimming removed 8 bases from V and 1 base from J; junction bases left unmatched: 3. Germline V CDR1 and CDR2: ENHRY, SYGVKD. The CDR3 consists of 14 residues. CDR3 nucleotides: TGTGCCATCGCGGCGGGGGGGAACACCGGGGAGCTGTTTTTT. Its protein is CAIAAGGNTGELFF.

In this sample, this clonotype turned up many times. This chain links TRBV4-2 with TRBJ2-2, with a possible D match to TRBD2 (5 bases). This CDR3 comprises 17 residues. CDR1 and CDR2 (germline): LGHNA, YNFKEQ. V gave up 0 bases and J gave up 0 bases, with 11 bases separating them. This CDR3 is CASSQDLAGPNTGELFF. DNA for the CDR3: TGTGCCAGCAGCCAAGATTTGGCGGGCCCGAACACCGGGGAGCTGTTTTTT.

This sequence joins TRBV29-1 and TRBJ2-7, with TRBD1 matching over 8 bases. The germline V gene has CDR1 SQVTM and CDR2 ANQGSEA. With 4 bases clipped from V and 5 bases from J, the junction kept 7 bases outside the gene matches. CDR3 length: 13 residues. CDR3 sequence: CSVGSTGVNEQYF. CDR3 sequence (DNA): TGCAGCGTTGGATCGACAGGGGTTAACGAGCAGTACTTC.

This clonotype was picked up a small number of times. CDR3 bases: TGCAGTGCTCAAGCGGGGGCGCGTTACAATGAGCAGTTCTTC. This encodes CSAQAGARYNEQFF. This rearrangement joins TRBV20-1 to TRBJ2-1; 8 nucleotides match TRBD2. V was pared by 5 bases and J by 4 bases, with 7 bases of the junction left unmatched. The CDR3 runs 14 residues. Looked up from germline, CDR1 is DFQATT and CDR2 is SNEGSKA (reference sequence).

This clonotype was counted at least ten times. This rearrangement joins TRBV2 to TRBJ1-2; the D gene is possibly TRBD1 (5 bases). CDR3 size: 13 residues. Trimming took 9 bases from V and 0 from J, leaving 11 bases between them. The germline CDR1 and CDR2 sequences are SNHLY and FYNNEI. The CDR3 coding sequence is TGTGCCAGACTATTGGGGCCTAACTATGGCTACACCTTC. Encoded protein: CARLLGPNYGYTF.

This clonotype was counted only a few times. V is TRBV12-3 or TRBV12-4 and J is TRBJ2-7, with 9 nucleotides matching TRBD1. The CDR3 sequence is 16 residues long. The trim removed 2 bases at V and 5 bases at J, leaving 10 bases unmatched. The CDR3 region is CASSLILQGASDEQYF. CDR3 bases: TGTGCCAGCAGTTTAATTTTACAGGGGGCGAGCGACGAGCAGTACTTC.

This clonotype was counted between two and nine times. The chain has TRBV6-2 or TRBV6-3 and TRBJ2-3; the match to TRBD1 covers 9 bases. This CDR3 spans 15 amino acids. The V gene's germline CDR1 is MNHEY and CDR2 SVGEGT. Trimming took 5 bases from V and 4 from J; bases not matched to a gene: 7. CDR3 nucleotides: TGTGCCAGCAGTGGCCGGGACAGGGAGGCAGATACGCAGTATTTT. Translating gives CASSGRDREADTQYF.

This clonotype was observed at least ten times. The chain uses TRBV15 and TRBJ2-5, with 7 bases lining up with TRBD1. With 0 bases clipped from V and 4 bases from J, the junction kept 5 bases outside the gene matches. CDR3 length: 15 residues. Germline CDR1 and CDR2: LNHNV and YYDKDF (reference sequence). CDR3 nucleotides: TGTGCCACCAGCAGAGACAGGGGGATGATAGAGACCCAGTACTTC. Translation: CATSRDRGMIETQYF. Supplemented by reference TRBV15 and TRBJ2-5, the full variable domain reads DAMVIQNPRYQVTQFGKPVTLSCSQTLNHNVMYWYQQKSSQAPKLLFHYYDKDFNNEADTPDNFQSRRPNTSFCFLDIRSPGLGDTAMYLCATSRDRGMIETQYFGPGTRLLVL.

V is TRBV20-1 and J is TRBJ2-3, with TRBD2 matching over 8 bases. Germline V gene lookup returns CDR1 DFQATT and CDR2 SNEGSKA (reference sequence). The CDR3 totals 14 residues. V was clipped by 3 bases and J by 6 bases; unmatched bases: 8. CDR3 sequence reads: CSARNGRGADTQYF. CDR3 DNA sequence: TGCAGTGCTAGGAACGGGAGGGGGGCCGATACGCAGTATTTT.

This chain joins TRBV30 and TRBJ1-2; no clear D gene. V was pared by 1 base and J by 3 bases, with 6 bases between. The CDR3 runs to 12 residues. Germline values: CDR1 GTSNPN, CDR2 SVGIG (reference sequence). The CDR3, as DNA: TGTGCCTGGAGTGACCAGGACTATGGCTACACCTTC. It specifies CAWSDQDYGYTF.

This chain connects TRBV20-1 to TRBJ1-2, with D perhaps matching TRBD1 (6 bases). Germline CDR1 reads DFQATT; CDR2 reads SNEGSKA (reference sequence). The CDR3 is 14 residues long. V lost 3 bases and J 6 bases, leaving 17 bases between the germline ends. The CDR3 spells CSASRGGPLDGYTF. The CDR3 region has the DNA TGCAGTGCTAGTAGGGGGGGACCCCTTGATGGCTACACCTTC.

J is TRBJ1-1 and V is TRBV5-1; tentative D call: TRBD1 (6 bases). This CDR3 has 15 residues. CDR1 is SGHRS and CDR2 is YFSETQ in the germline V gene. Trimming removed 4 bases from V and 4 bases from J, with 17 bases in between. CDR3 sequence: CASSPKTGSFTEAFF. The DNA for the CDR3 is TGCGCCAGCAGCCCCAAGACAGGTTCGTTCACTGAAGCTTTCTTT.

The table lists this clonotype with a few counts. This chain connects TRBV20-1 to TRBJ2-1; D is unresolved. V lost 1 base and J 10 bases, leaving 17 bases between the germline ends. CDR3 length equals 14 residues. Germline CDR1 reads DFQATT; CDR2 reads SNEGSKA (reference sequence). The CDR3 reads CSARAPVGSTEQFF. CDR3 sequence (DNA): TGCAGTGCTAGAGCTCCGGTAGGGTCAACGGAGCAGTTCTTC.

Many counts were recorded for this clonotype. The CDR3 spells CASSYSKANSPLHF. In DNA, the CDR3 is TGTGCCAGCAGTTACTCGAAGGCAAATTCACCCCTCCACTTT. This chain uses TRBV6-7 with TRBJ1-6; no definite D call. TRBV6-7 carries the ORF label, with uncertain function. V dropped 0 bases and J dropped 7 bases, with 7 bases sitting between them. The CDR3 is 14 amino acids.